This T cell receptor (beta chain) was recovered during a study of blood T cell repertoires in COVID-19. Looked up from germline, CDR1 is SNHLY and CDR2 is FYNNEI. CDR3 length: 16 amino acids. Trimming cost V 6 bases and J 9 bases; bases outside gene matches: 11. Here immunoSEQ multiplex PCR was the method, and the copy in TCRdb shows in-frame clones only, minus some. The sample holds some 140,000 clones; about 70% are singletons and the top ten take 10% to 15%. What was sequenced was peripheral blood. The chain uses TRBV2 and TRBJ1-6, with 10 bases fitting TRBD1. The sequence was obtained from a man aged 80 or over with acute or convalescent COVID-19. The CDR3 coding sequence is TGTGCCAGCAGGGGGCCGGGACAGGGGTTTCGTTCACCCCTCCACTTT. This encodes CASRGPGQGFRSPLHF.